This T cell receptor (beta chain) was identified in a study of T cells in Graves' hyperthyroidism and ophthalmopathy. RNA transcripts provided the source from which TCR beta CDR3 regions were amplified. Carried out on the TCR CDR3, a first-round RT-PCR used the HTBI primer set. In TCRdb, the multiplex PCR reads were re-called with MiXCR into one record per CDR3 protein. The sample records hundreds of thousands of distinct CDR3 sequences, around 15% being singletons. The CDR3 is made up of 13 amino acids. Germline V gives CDR1 SQVTM, CDR2 ANQGSEA. The J segment lost 6 bases and the V segment lost 3 bases, leaving 7 bases of the junction unmatched. This clonotype has ten or more counts.

The receptor's source is a woman in her 40s with Graves' ophthalmopathy. The V and J genes are TRBV29-1 and TRBJ2-7; 8 nucleotides agree with TRBD1. Input material: blood. The CDR3: CSVEETGAGEQYF. The CDR3 DNA follows: TGCAGCGTTGAGGAGACAGGGGCGGGCGAGCAGTACTTC.